This T cell receptor beta chain derives from a study of identical twins. As regards this clonotype: Its antigen is unknown.

CDR1 and CDR2 (germline): MGHRA, YSYEKL. The V end lost 4 bases, the J end lost 7 bases, and 19 bases lay between the germline ends. This CDR3 spans 16 amino acids. TCRdb redid the calling of the 5' RACE reads with MiXCR, one entry per CDR3 protein. The table lists 1.5 million to 2 million distinct CDR3 sequences, under 35% of them singletons. General study results and limits: Because invariant MAIT and iNKT cells could be present, zero-insertion analyses could be partly confounded.

This receptor was taken from a newborn girl in good health. The V call is TRBV4-1, the J call TRBJ1-4; maybe TRBD1 (6 bases). The sample taken for sequencing was cord blood. The CDR3, as DNA: TGCGCCAGCAGCCGGATAGTGGGGGCCCCACCTGAAAAACTGTTTTTT. Protein: CASSRIVGAPPEKLFF.